These 17 T cell receptor beta chains share one sample of origin, sequenced in a study of blood T cell repertoires in COVID-19. Measured with immunoSEQ multiplex PCR; TCRdb has only the in-frame clones, and not every one. The sample lists 190,000 or so clones, about 86% occurring once. Sequenced: PBMCs or T cells enriched from blood (not recorded which). The receptors shown here come from a man in his forties who had recovered from COVID-19.

This clone showed up just a few times. The chain couples TRBV5-1 to TRBJ1-2; the match to TRBD1 covers 10 bases. The length of the CDR3 is 15 residues. The germline V gene encodes CDR1 SGHRS and CDR2 YFSETQ. The V gene end was trimmed by 1 base and the J gene end by 8 bases; junction bases not matched to a gene: 8. CDR3 sequence: CASSLSRQGAGGYTF. The CDR3 DNA reads as TGCGCCAGCAGCTTGTCCCGACAGGGGGCTGGAGGCTACACCTTC.

The V call is TRBV4-1, the J call TRBJ1-1; D might be TRBD1 (6 bases). V lost 7 bases, J lost 1 base, and 19 bases lay in between. This CDR3 region has 16 residues. The germline gives CDR1 MGHRA, CDR2 YSYEKL. CDR3 loop: CASTLQPRGSNTEAFF. DNA of the CDR3: TGCGCCAGCACCCTCCAACCCAGGGGATCGAACACTGAAGCTTTCTTT.

The rearrangement links TRBV24-1 to TRBJ2-3; TRBD2 agrees at 7 bases. The length of the CDR3 is 14 residues. Germline V gene lookup returns CDR1 KGHDR and CDR2 SFDVKD. The junction had 4 bases not matched to a gene; V was cut back by 5 bases and J by 3 bases. The chain's CDR3 is CATSAGGGTDTQYF. The CDR3 bases are TGTGCCACCAGTGCGGGGGGTGGTACAGATACGCAGTATTTT.

This rearrangement joins TRBV18 to TRBJ2-2, with TRBD1 as a possible D gene (5 bases). The V gene's germline CDR1 is KGHSH and CDR2 LQKENI. The CDR3 runs to 17 residues. The V end lost 0 bases, the J end lost 0 bases, and 11 bases lay between the germline ends. In DNA, the CDR3 is TGTGCCAGCTCACCACCTGGACACCTCGCGAACACCGGGGAGCTGTTTTTT. Translated, it gives CASSPPGHLANTGELFF.

The chain is built from TRBV5-4 and TRBJ2-3; TRBD2 matches 9 bases. The germline CDR1 and CDR2 sequences are SGHNT and YYREEE (reference sequence). The CDR3 has 17 residues. Trimming cost V 0 bases and J 8 bases; bases outside gene matches: 13. CDR3 loop: CASSLEASGALVGTQYF. CDR3 bases: TGTGCCAGCAGCTTGGAGGCTAGCGGGGCACTGGTGGGTACGCAGTATTTT.

DNA of the CDR3: TGTGCCAGCAGCCGACCCAGGACAGGGGTTGTACCCCTCCACTTT. This sequence encodes CASSRPRTGVVPLHF. The rearrangement links TRBV7-9 to TRBJ1-6, with 9 bases lining up with TRBD1. The germline gives CDR1 SEHNR, CDR2 FQNEAQ (reference sequence). With 5 bases clipped from V and 12 bases from J, the junction kept 11 bases outside the gene matches. There are 15 residues in the CDR3. Full variable domain (missing parts from reference TRBV7-9 and TRBJ1-6): DTGVSQNPRHKITKRGQNVTFRCDPISEHNRLYWYRQTLGQGPEFLTYFQNEAQLEKSRLLSDRFSAERPKGSFSTLEIQRTEQGDSAMYLCASSRPRTGVVPLHFGNGTRLTVT.

About this clone itself: Distinct nucleotide sequences in the sample also encode this CDR3. The rearrangement uses TRBV6-2 or TRBV6-3 and TRBJ2-3; 12 bases are shared with TRBD2. The CDR3 contains 16 residues. Germline trimming cut 4 bases from V and 3 bases from J; bases unmatched to any gene: 5. Germline CDR1 reads MNHEY; CDR2 reads SVGEGT. CDR3 bases: TGTGCCAGCAGTTTACTAGCGGGGGGTCGGACAGATACGCAGTATTTT. This gives the protein CASSLLAGGRTDTQYF.

This rearrangement joins TRBV28 to TRBJ2-2; 7 positions agree with TRBD2. V was pared by 6 bases and J by 3 bases, with 13 bases of the junction left unmatched. This CDR3 comprises 17 residues. Per germline, CDR1 MDHEN and CDR2 SYDVKM. The CDR3 nucleotides are TGTGCCAGCAGAAAGATCCGAGCTAGCGGAGACACCGGGGAGCTGTTTTTT. This translates into CASRKIRASGDTGELFF.

This chain joins TRBV27 and TRBJ1-3; the D gene is possibly TRBD1 (6 bases). The CDR3 sequence is 15 residues long. The germline gives CDR1 MNHEY, CDR2 SMNVEV (reference sequence). The V and J ends lost 5 bases and 2 bases respectively, with 13 bases between them. CDR3 bases: TGTGCCAGCAGTCTCACAGGGAGCCCTGGAAACACCATATATTTT. It specifies CASSLTGSPGNTIYF.

The V gene is TRBV27, the J gene TRBJ1-1, with D perhaps matching TRBD1 (5 bases). Germline V gene lookup returns CDR1 MNHEY and CDR2 SMNVEV (reference sequence). The CDR3 covers 14 residues. The V and J ends lost 3 bases and 1 base respectively, with 9 bases between them. CDR3 loop: CASSLLDRNTEAFF. The CDR3 nucleotides read TGTGCCAGCAGTTTGTTAGACAGGAACACTGAAGCTTTCTTT.

The chain employs TRBV24-1 and TRBJ1-5; maybe TRBD1 (5 bases). Germline CDR1 KGHDR, CDR2 SFDVKD. This CDR3 has 14 residues. The V and J ends lost 2 bases and 7 bases respectively, with 11 bases between them. CDR3 protein: CATSDWQGWQPQHF. For the CDR3, the DNA is TGTGCCACCAGTGATTGGCAGGGATGGCAGCCCCAGCATTTT.

This CDR3 reads CASSYRWTGDQPQHF. The CDR3 DNA reads as TGTGCCAGCAGTTACCGCTGGACAGGGGATCAGCCCCAGCATTTT. This chain uses TRBV6-5 with TRBJ1-5; TRBD1 matches 9 bases. This CDR3 spans 15 amino acids. Per germline, CDR1 MNHEY and CDR2 SVGAGI. Losses at the gene ends were 2 bases for V and 5 bases for J; bases not matched to a gene: 4.

The chain has TRBV19 and TRBJ1-2; the match to TRBD1 covers 11 bases. The V gene's germline CDR1 is LNHDA and CDR2 SQIVND (reference sequence). V trimming: 5 bases; J trimming: 4 bases; junction bases outside the gene matches: 12. The CDR3 consists of 17 residues. This CDR3 is CASSPWDRGSIGYGYTF. The CDR3 region has the DNA TGTGCCAGTAGTCCATGGGACAGGGGGTCGATCGGCTATGGCTACACCTTC.

CDR3 residues: CAWSIKPGQPYNSPLHF. The CDR3 bases are TGTGCCTGGAGTATAAAACCGGGACAGCCCTATAATTCACCCCTCCACTTT. The chain joins TRBV30 to TRBJ1-6, with 7 nucleotides matching TRBD1. Germline CDR1 reads GTSNPN; CDR2 reads SVGIG (reference sequence). CDR3 size: 17 residues. Trimming cost V 2 bases and J 2 bases; bases outside gene matches: 9.

The V call is TRBV5-3, the J call TRBJ1-2, with TRBD1 matching 10 bases. TRBV5-3 is placed among ORFs of uncertain function. V lost 4 bases and J lost 1; bases outside the gene matches: 16. The length of the CDR3 is 19 residues. CDR3 nucleotide sequence: TGTGCCAGAAGCCACCTCTCGACAGGGGGCGCGTTAATTAACTATGGCTACACCTTC. Amino acids: CARSHLSTGGALINYGYTF.

This chain joins TRBV14 and TRBJ1-5; a possible D gene is TRBD1 (5 bases). Germline lookup yields CDR1 SGHDN and CDR2 FVKESK. This CDR3 region has 15 residues. The ends were cut back, 6 bases at V and 7 bases at J, with 19 bases in the middle. CDR3: CASSSHLGTRQPQHF. For the CDR3, the DNA is TGTGCCAGCAGTTCCCATTTGGGGACTAGGCAGCCCCAGCATTTT.

V usage is TRBV18 and J usage is TRBJ1-5; TRBD1 matches at 8 bases. CDR1 KGHSH and CDR2 LQKENI come from the germline V gene. V shed 0 bases and J 7 bases; nucleotides not matched to a gene: 8. The CDR3 consists of 16 residues. The CDR3 DNA reads as TGTGCCAGCTCACCACCGTCAGGGGGCGCGGGACAGCCCCAGCATTTT. This sequence encodes CASSPPSGGAGQPQHF.